These 15 T cell receptor beta chains came from one sample sequenced in a study of blood T cell repertoires in COVID-19. Assay: immunoSEQ multiplex PCR; the TCRdb copy retains only in-frame clones and omits some. The profile shows roughly 200,000 clones, 75% to 90% of them singletons. The specimen was peripheral blood. Receptor source: a man aged 40-55 years with acute or convalescent COVID-19.

The gene calls are TRBV2 and TRBJ2-3; TRBD2 matches at 9 bases. CDR3 length equals 16 residues. The V and J ends lost 5 bases and 0 bases, in that order; junction bases with no gene match: 6. Germline loops: CDR1 SNHLY, CDR2 FYNNEI. The CDR3 DNA reads as TGTGCCAGCAGTAGGACTAGCGCGGGGAGCACAGATACGCAGTATTTT. It codes for CASSRTSAGSTDTQYF.

This chain connects TRBV11-3 to TRBJ2-1, with 9 bases matching TRBD2. The CDR3 has 15 residues. Germline V gives CDR1 SGHNT, CDR2 YENEEA. The junction had 5 bases not matched to a gene; V was cut back by 6 bases and J by 2 bases. For the CDR3, the DNA is TGTGCCAGCAGTAAAATAGCGGGAGCCTACAATGAGCAGTTCTTC. As protein: CASSKIAGAYNEQFF.

The V and J genes are TRBV7-3 and TRBJ1-1, with TRBD1 matching over 8 bases. The CDR3 runs to 13 residues. V shed 2 bases and J 6 bases; nucleotides not matched to a gene: 2. The germline CDR1 and CDR2 sequences are SGHTA and FQGTGA. The CDR3 DNA sequence: TGTGCCAGCAGCTTAGGACAGGGTGCTGAAGCTTTCTTT. Protein product: CASSLGQGAEAFF.

This clone was detected only a few times. The identical CDR3 is also encoded by other nucleotide sequences in the sample. The chain uses TRBV6-5 and TRBJ1-5; D ambiguous. Looked up from germline, CDR1 is MNHEY and CDR2 is SVGAGI. Trimming removed 8 bases from V and 4 bases from J, with 12 bases in between. The length of the CDR3 is 13 residues. The CDR3 nucleotides read TGTGCCAGCCTCGGAGGGTGGAATCAGCCCCAGCATTTT. Translated: CASLGGWNQPQHF.

The chain links TRBV4-2 to TRBJ2-3; 7 bases are a match to TRBD2. Per the germline V gene, CDR1 is LGHNA and CDR2 is YNFKEQ. V shed 0 bases, J shed 6 bases, and the junction held 18 bases outside the gene matches. The CDR3 is 19 amino acids. The CDR3 loop reads CASSQDPRAERDRSDTQYF. The CDR3 bases are TGTGCCAGCAGCCAAGACCCCAGGGCGGAGCGGGACCGGTCCGATACGCAGTATTTT.

This clone was seen a handful of times. The gene calls are TRBV6-6 and TRBJ1-5; D is ambiguous. Trimming shortened V by 2 bases and J by 1 base, and 6 bases separated the two germline ends. Germline V CDR1 and CDR2: MNHNY, SVGAGI (reference sequence). The CDR3 loop spans 14 amino acids. CDR3: CASSYLASNQPQHF. In nucleotides, the CDR3 is TGTGCCAGCAGTTACCTCGCGAGCAATCAGCCCCAGCATTTT.

The chain links TRBV7-2 to TRBJ1-6, with a possible D match to TRBD1 (5 bases). The CDR3 has 16 amino acids. Germline CDR1 SGHTA, CDR2 FQGNSA. Deletions cut 1 base from V and 7 bases from J, with 14 bases between. CDR3 nucleotides: TGTGCCAGCAGCTTAGGGGGGGGAATTATCAATTCACCCCTCCACTTT. Translating it yields CASSLGGGIINSPLHF. The full variable domain, completed using reference TRBV7-2 and TRBJ1-6, is GAGVSQSPSNKVTEKGKDVELRCDPISGHTALYWYRQSLGQGLEFLIYFQGNSAPDKSGLPSDRFSAERTGGSVSTLTIQRTQQEDSAVYLCASSLGGGIINSPLHFGNGTRLTVT.

The V gene is TRBV7-2, the J gene TRBJ1-1; a possible D gene is TRBD1 (6 bases). Germline lookup yields CDR1 SGHTA and CDR2 FQGNSA. There are 13 residues in the CDR3. With 5 bases removed from V and 1 base from J, the gap between germline ends came to 8 bases. The CDR3 sequence is CASSVGANTEAFF. The CDR3 bases are TGTGCCAGCAGCGTGGGGGCGAACACTGAAGCTTTCTTT. Variable domain in full (rest from reference TRBV7-2 and TRBJ1-1): GAGVSQSPSNKVTEKGKDVELRCDPISGHTALYWYRQSLGQGLEFLIYFQGNSAPDKSGLPSDRFSAERTGGSVSTLTIQRTQQEDSAVYLCASSVGANTEAFFGQGTRLTVV.

J is TRBJ2-7 and V is TRBV5-6, with 8 bases fitting TRBD2. Trimming at V came to 1 base and at J to 3 bases, leaving 3 bases not matched to a gene. This CDR3 is built from 14 residues. Germline CDR1 is SGHDT and CDR2 is YYEEEE. CDR3 DNA sequence: TGTGCCAGCAGCTTGCGGACTAGCTACTACGAGCAGTACTTC. Its translation: CASSLRTSYYEQYF.

The chain has TRBV7-2 and TRBJ2-1; TRBD2 matches at 9 bases. The V gene end was trimmed by 3 bases and the J gene end by 5 bases; junction bases not matched to a gene: 11. Germline values: CDR1 SGHTA, CDR2 FQGNSA. The CDR3 covers 17 residues. In DNA form, the CDR3 reads TGTGCCAGCAGCTTCCCCGGGAGGACTAGCGCTAACAATGAGCAGTTCTTC. Residues: CASSFPGRTSANNEQFF.

The chain links TRBV7-6 to TRBJ2-4, with TRBD1 matching over 12 bases. This CDR3 comprises 19 residues. V was clipped by 3 bases and J by 0 bases; unmatched bases: 9. Germline assignment: CDR1 SGHVS and CDR2 FNYEAQ. The CDR3 spells CASSFPGQGANTAKNIQYF. CDR3 sequence (DNA): TGTGCCAGCAGCTTCCCGGGACAGGGGGCCAATACAGCCAAAAACATTCAGTACTTC.

As concerns this clone: This CDR3 is also generated by other DNA sequences in the sample. In DNA, the CDR3 is TGTGCCAGTAGTATAAGGGGCAGCAACTATGGCTACACCTTC. It specifies CASSIRGSNYGYTF. The chain recombines TRBV19 with TRBJ1-2, with D tentatively TRBD1 (5 bases). The CDR3 is 14 amino acids. Trimming removed 2 bases from V and 2 bases from J, with 9 bases in between. CDR1 LNHDA and CDR2 SQIVND come from the germline V gene (reference sequence).

The rearrangement links TRBV4-1 to TRBJ2-3; 10 nucleotides align to TRBD2. Germline lookup yields CDR1 MGHRA and CDR2 YSYEKL. The trim removed 0 bases at V and 0 bases at J, leaving 6 bases unmatched. The CDR3 totals 18 residues. The CDR3 loop is CASSQDRISGRSTDTQYF. The CDR3 nucleotides read TGCGCCAGCAGCCAAGATCGGATTAGCGGGAGGAGCACAGATACGCAGTATTTT.

The chain couples TRBV4-3 to TRBJ2-3; the D gene is possibly TRBD2 (5 bases). The V end lost 4 bases, the J end lost 1 base, and 12 bases lay between the germline ends. This CDR3 is built from 15 residues. Germline CDR1 reads LGHNA; CDR2 reads YSLEER. CDR3 in amino acids: CASSRGRAGTDTQYF. In DNA form, the CDR3 reads TGCGCCAGCAGCCGTGGGCGGGCGGGCACAGATACGCAGTATTTT.

The CDR3 bases are TGTGCCAGCAGTTACCCGGGACTAGCAAACAATGAGCAGTTCTTC. Its protein is CASSYPGLANNEQFF. The rearrangement uses TRBV6-5 and TRBJ2-1, with 9 bases that match TRBD2. Germline CDR1 is MNHEY and CDR2 is SVGAGI. This CDR3 has 15 amino acids. The V segment lost 2 bases and the J segment 5 bases; nucleotides outside the gene matches: 4.